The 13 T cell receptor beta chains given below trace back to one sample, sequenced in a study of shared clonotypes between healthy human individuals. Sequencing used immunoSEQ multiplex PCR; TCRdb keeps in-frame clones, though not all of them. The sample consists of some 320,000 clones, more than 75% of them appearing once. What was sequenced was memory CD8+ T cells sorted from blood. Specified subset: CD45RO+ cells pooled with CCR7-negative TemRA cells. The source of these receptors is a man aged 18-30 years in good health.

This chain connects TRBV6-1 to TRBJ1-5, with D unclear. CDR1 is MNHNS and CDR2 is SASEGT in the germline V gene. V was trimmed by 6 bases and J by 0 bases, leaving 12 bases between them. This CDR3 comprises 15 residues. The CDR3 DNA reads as TGTGCCAGCAGAGGTAGTCTGTATAGCAATCAGCCCCAGCATTTT. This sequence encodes CASRGSLYSNQPQHF.

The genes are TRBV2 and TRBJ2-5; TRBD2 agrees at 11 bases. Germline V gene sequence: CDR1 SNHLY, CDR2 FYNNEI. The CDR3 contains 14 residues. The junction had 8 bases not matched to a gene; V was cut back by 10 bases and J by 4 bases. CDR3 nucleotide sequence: TGTGCCACTTTAGCGGGGGGGCTCGTAGAGACCCAGTACTTC. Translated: CATLAGGLVETQYF.

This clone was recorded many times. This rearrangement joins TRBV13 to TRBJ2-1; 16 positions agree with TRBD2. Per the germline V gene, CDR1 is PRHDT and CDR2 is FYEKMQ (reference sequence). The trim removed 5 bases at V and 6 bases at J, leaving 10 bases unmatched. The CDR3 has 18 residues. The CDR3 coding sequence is TGTGCCAGCAGCCCGGGACTAGCGGGAGGGCCTGAGGTCAATGAGCAGTTCTTC. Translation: CASSPGLAGGPEVNEQFF.

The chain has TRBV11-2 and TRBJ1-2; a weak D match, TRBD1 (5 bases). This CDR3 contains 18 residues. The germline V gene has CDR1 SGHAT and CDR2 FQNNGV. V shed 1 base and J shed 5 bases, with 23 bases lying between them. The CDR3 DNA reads TGTGCCAGCAGCTTAGCGGAGGGACTCACGGCAGAAGATTATGGCTACACCTTC. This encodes CASSLAEGLTAEDYGYTF.

The CDR3 nucleotides read TGTGCCAGCAGCTTAGGACTGAACGAGCAGTACTTC. It specifies CASSLGLNEQYF. The rearrangement links TRBV11-2 to TRBJ2-7, with D unclear. Germline CDR1 SGHAT, CDR2 FQNNGV. The V end lost 1 base, the J end lost 5 bases, and 6 bases lay between the germline ends. The CDR3 covers 12 residues.

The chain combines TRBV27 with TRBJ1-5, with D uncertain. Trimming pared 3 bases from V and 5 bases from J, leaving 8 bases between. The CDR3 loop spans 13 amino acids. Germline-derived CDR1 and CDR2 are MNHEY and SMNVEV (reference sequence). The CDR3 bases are TGTGCCAGCAGTTTTGGTGGGTATCAGCCCCAGCATTTT. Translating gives CASSFGGYQPQHF.

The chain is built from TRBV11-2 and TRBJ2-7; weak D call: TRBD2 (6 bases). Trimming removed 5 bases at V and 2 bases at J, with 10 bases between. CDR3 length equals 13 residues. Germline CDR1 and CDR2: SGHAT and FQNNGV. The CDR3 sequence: CASSVAEAYEQYF. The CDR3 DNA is TGTGCCAGCAGCGTAGCGGAGGCCTACGAGCAGTACTTC.

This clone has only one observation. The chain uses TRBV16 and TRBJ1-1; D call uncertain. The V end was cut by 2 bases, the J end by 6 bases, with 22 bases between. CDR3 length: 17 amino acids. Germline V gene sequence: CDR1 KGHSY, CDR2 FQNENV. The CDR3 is CASSQLLNTDGAAEAFF. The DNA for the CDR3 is TGTGCCAGCAGCCAACTCCTGAATACCGACGGAGCGGCTGAAGCTTTCTTT.

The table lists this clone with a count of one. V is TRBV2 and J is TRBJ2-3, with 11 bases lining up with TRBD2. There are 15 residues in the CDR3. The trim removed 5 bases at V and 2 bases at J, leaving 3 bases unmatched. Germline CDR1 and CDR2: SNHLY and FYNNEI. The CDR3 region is CASSWGLAATDTQYF. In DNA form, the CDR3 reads TGTGCCAGCAGTTGGGGACTAGCGGCCACAGATACGCAGTATTTT.

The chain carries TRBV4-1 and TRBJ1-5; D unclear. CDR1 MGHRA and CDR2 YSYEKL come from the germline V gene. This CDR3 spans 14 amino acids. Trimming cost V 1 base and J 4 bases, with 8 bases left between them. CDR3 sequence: CASSQGAWNQPQHF. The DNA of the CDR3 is TGCGCCAGCAGCCAAGGAGCATGGAATCAGCCCCAGCATTTT.

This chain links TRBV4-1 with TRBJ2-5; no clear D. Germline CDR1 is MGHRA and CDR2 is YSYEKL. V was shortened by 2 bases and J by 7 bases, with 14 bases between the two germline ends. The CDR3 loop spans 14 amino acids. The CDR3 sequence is CASSQSGSLGTQYF. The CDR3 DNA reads TGCGCCAGCAGCCAAAGTGGCAGTCTAGGGACCCAGTACTTC.

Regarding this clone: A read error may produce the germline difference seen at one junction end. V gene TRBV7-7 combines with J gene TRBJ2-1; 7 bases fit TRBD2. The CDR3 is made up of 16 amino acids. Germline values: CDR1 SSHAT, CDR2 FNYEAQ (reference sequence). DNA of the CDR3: TGTGCTAGCAGCTTAGATTCTCTAGCGGCTTACAATGAGCAGTTCTTC. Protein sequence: CASSLDSLAAYNEQFF.

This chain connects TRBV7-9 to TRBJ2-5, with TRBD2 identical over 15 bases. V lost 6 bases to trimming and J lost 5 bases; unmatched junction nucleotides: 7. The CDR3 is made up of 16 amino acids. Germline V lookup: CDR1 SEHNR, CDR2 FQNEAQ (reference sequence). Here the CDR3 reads CASRGLAGGPGETQYF. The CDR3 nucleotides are TGTGCCAGCAGGGGACTAGCGGGAGGCCCTGGGGAGACCCAGTACTTC.